The present T cell receptor (beta chain) was sequenced within a study of shared clonotypes between healthy human individuals. Points from the study as a whole: Larger estimated richness was generally seen in naive subsets than in memory subsets. Investigators collected only blood, and repertoires in tissues likely differ. Shared clonotypes: 4.5% to 5% naive CD4, roughly 3.5% naive CD8, under 2.5% memory CD4, 0.4% memory CD8.

Clones were sequenced by immunoSEQ multiplex PCR, and TCRdb holds only the in-frame ones, with some missing. The profile shows around 640,000 clones, 95% to 97% of them singletons. The V segment lost 7 bases and the J segment 6 bases; nucleotides outside the gene matches: 8. CDR1 and CDR2 (germline): MDHEN, SYDVKM. CDR3 length: 13 residues. CD45RO-negative CD8 cells positively selected for CCR7 made up the naive population, which excluded terminally differentiated effector memory CD45RA+ cells. On this clone: Antigen unknown.

The clonotype was recovered from a woman in her 30s in good health. The sequenced sample was naive CD8+ T cells sorted from blood. The chain links TRBV28 to TRBJ2-7, with 8 nucleotides matching TRBD1. The chain's CDR3 is CASTSQGAGEQYF. The CDR3 DNA reads TGTGCCAGCACCTCCCAGGGGGCTGGCGAGCAGTACTTC.